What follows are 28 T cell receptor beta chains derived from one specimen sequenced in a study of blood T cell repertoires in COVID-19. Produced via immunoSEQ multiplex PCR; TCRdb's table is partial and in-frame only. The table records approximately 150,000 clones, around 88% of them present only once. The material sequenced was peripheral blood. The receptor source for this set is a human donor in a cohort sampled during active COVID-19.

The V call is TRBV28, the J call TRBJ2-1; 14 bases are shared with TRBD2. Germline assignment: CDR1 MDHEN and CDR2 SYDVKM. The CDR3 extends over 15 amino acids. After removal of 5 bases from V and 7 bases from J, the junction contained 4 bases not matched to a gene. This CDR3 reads CASSLGTSGSNEQFF. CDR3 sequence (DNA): TGTGCCAGCAGTCTAGGGACTAGCGGGAGTAATGAGCAGTTCTTC.

CDR3: CASSHDGGRLNTEAFF. CDR3 in DNA: TGCGCCAGCAGCCACGACGGGGGACGCTTGAACACTGAAGCTTTCTTT. The J gene is TRBJ1-1, the V gene TRBV4-1, with D possibly TRBD1 on 5 matching bases. Trimming left V 3 bases short and J 0 bases short, with 14 bases between. From germline, CDR1 is MGHRA and CDR2 YSYEKL. This CDR3 contains 16 residues.

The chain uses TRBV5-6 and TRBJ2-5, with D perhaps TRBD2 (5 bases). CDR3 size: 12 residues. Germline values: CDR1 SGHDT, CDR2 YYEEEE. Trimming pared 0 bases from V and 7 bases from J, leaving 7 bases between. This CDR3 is CASSLARGTQYF. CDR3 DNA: TGTGCCAGCAGCTTGGCTCGGGGGACCCAGTACTTC.

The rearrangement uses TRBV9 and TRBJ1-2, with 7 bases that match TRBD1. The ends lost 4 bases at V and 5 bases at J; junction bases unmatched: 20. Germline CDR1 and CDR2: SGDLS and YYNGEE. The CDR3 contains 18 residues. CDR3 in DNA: TGTGCCAGCAGCCCGAGTAGTGGACCGGTAGGGGGCTTATATGGCTACACCTTC. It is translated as CASSPSSGPVGGLYGYTF. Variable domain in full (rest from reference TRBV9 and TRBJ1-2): DSGVTQTPKHLITATGQRVTLRCSPRSGDLSVYWYQQSLDQGLQFLIQYYNGEERAKGNILERFSAQQFPDLHSELNLSSLELGDSALYFCASSPSSGPVGGLYGYTFGSGTRLTVV.

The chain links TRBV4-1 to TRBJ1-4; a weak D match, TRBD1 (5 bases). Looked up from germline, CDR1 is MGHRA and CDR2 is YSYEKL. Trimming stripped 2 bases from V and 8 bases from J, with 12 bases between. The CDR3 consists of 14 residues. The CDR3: CASSQPGRREKLFF. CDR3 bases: TGCGCCAGCAGCCAACCAGGGCGCAGAGAAAAACTGTTTTTT.

The CDR3 nucleotides are TGTGCCTGGTCGGAGTCCTACGAGCAGTACTTC. Its protein is CAWSESYEQYF. V is TRBV30 and J is TRBJ2-7; D gene uncertain. CDR3 length: 11 amino acids. Trimming pared 5 bases from V and 1 base from J, leaving 6 bases between. CDR1 and CDR2 (germline): GTSNPN, SVGIG (reference sequence).

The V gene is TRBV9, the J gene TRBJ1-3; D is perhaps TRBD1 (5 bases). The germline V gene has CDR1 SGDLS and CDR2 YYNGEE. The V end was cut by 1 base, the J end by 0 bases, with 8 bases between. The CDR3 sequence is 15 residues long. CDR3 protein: CASSVTGNSGNTIYF. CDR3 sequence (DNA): TGTGCCAGCAGCGTAACAGGAAACTCTGGAAACACCATATATTTT.

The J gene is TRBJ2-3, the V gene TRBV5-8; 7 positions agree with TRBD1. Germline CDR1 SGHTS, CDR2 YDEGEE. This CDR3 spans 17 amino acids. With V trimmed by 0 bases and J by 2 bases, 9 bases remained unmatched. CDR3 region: CASSLGIGRGTTDTQYF. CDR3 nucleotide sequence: TGTGCCAGCAGCTTGGGCATAGGCAGGGGGACCACAGATACGCAGTATTTT.

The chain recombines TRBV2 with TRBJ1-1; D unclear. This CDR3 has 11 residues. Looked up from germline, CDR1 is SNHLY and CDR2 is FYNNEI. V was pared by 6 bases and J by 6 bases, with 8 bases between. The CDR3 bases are TGTGCCAGCAGCCCGGGTTCTGAAGCTTTCTTT. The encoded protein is CASSPGSEAFF.

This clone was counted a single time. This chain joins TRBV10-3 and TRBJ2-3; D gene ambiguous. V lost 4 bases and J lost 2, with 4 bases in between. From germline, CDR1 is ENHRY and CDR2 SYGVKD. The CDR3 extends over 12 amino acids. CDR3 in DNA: TGTGCCATCAGTGGCTACACAGATACGCAGTATTTT. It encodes CAISGYTDTQYF.

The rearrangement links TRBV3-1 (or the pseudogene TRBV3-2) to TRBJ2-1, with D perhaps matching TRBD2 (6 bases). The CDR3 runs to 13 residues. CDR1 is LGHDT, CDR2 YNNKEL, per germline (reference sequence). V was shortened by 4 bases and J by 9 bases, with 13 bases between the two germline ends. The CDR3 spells CASSRRASGEQFF. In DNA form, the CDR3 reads TGTGCCAGCAGCCGGAGGGCCTCGGGTGAGCAGTTCTTC.

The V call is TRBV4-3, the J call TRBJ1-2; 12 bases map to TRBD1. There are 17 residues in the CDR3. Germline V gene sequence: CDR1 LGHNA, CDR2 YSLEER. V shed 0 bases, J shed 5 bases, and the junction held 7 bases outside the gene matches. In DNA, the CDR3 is TGCGCCAGCAGCCAAGAAGAGGGACAGGGGGCGCTTTATGGCTACACCTTC. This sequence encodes CASSQEEGQGALYGYTF.

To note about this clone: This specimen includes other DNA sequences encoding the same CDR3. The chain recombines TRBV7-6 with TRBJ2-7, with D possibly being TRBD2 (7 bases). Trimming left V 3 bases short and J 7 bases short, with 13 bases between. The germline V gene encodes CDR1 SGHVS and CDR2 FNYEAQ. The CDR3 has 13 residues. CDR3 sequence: CASSLGGPGEQYF. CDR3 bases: TGTGCCAGCAGCTTGGGGGGGCCCGGGGAGCAGTACTTC.

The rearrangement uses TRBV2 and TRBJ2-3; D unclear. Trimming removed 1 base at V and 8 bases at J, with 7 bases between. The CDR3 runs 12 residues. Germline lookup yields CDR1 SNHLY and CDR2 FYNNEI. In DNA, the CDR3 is TGTGCCAGCAGTGAAGGTCTAACTACGCAGTATTTT. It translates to CASSEGLTTQYF.

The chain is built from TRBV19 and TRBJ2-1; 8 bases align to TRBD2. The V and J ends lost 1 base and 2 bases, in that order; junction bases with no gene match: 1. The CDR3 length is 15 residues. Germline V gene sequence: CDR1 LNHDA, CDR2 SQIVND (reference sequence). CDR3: CASSIGLATYNEQFF. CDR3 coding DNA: TGTGCCAGTAGTATAGGACTAGCGACCTACAATGAGCAGTTCTTC.

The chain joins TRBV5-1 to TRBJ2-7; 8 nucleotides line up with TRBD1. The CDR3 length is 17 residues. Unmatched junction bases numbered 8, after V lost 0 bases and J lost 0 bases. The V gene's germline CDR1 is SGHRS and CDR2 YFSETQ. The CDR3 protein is CASSLESAGQVSYEQYF. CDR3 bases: TGCGCCAGCAGCTTGGAGAGTGCGGGACAGGTCTCCTACGAGCAGTACTTC.

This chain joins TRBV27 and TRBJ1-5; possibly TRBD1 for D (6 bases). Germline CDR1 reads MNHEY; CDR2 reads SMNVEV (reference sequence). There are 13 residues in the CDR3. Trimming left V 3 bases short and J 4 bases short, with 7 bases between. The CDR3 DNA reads TGTGCCAGCAGTTTGGACAGTAATCAGCCCCAGCATTTT. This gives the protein CASSLDSNQPQHF.

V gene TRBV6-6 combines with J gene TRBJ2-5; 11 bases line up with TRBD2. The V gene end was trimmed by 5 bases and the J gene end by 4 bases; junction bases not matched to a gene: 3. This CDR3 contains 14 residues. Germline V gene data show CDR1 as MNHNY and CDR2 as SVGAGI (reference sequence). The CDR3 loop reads CASSHSGGGETQYF. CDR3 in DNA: TGTGCCAGCAGTCATAGCGGGGGGGGAGAGACCCAGTACTTC.

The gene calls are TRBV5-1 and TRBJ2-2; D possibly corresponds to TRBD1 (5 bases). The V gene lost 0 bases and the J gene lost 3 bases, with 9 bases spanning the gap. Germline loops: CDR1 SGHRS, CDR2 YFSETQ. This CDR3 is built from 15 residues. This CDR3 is CASSLARVDTGELFF. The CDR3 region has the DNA TGCGCCAGCAGCTTGGCCAGGGTTGACACCGGGGAGCTGTTTTTT.

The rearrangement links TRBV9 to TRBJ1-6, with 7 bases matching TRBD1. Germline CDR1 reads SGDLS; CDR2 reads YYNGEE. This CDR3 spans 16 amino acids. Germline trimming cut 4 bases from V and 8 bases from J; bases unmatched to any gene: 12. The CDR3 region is CASSSRADRSYSPLHF. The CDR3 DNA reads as TGTGCCAGCAGCTCCCGCGCGGACAGGAGCTATTCACCCCTCCACTTT.

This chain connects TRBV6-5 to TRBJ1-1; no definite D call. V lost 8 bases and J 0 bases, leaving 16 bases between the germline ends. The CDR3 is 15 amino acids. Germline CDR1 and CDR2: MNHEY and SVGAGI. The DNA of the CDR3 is TGTGCCAGCGTCGGCCACACAGAGCTGAACACTGAAGCTTTCTTT. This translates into CASVGHTELNTEAFF.

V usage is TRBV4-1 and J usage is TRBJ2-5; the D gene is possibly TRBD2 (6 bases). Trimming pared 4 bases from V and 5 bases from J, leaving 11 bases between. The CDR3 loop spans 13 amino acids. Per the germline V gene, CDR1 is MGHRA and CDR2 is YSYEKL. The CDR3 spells CASSPTSWETQYF. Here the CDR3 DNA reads TGCGCCAGCAGCCCTACTAGCTGGGAGACCCAGTACTTC.

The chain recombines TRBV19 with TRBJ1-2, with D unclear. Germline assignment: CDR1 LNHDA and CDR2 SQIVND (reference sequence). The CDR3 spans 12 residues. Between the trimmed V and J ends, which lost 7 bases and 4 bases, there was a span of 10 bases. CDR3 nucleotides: TGTGCCAGTAAGACTCTTACCTATGGCTACACCTTC. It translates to CASKTLTYGYTF.

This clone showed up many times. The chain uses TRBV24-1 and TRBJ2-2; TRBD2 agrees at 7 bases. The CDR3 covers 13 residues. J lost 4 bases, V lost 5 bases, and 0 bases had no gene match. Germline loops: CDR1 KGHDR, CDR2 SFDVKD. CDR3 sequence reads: CATSGGGTGELFF. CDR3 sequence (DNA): TGTGCCACCAGTGGGGGGGGCACCGGGGAGCTGTTTTTT.

The CDR3 nucleotides are TGTGCCAGCAGCCAGGGACAGGGCCGTACTGAAGCTTTCTTT. This codes for CASSQGQGRTEAFF. This sequence joins TRBV5-4 and TRBJ1-1, with 9 bases aligning to TRBD1. CDR1 is SGHNT, CDR2 YYREEE, per germline (reference sequence). J was trimmed by 5 bases and V by 4 bases; bases with no gene match: 6. This CDR3 has 14 amino acids. Variable domain in full (rest from reference TRBV5-4 and TRBJ1-1): ETGVTQSPTHLIKTRGQQVTLRCSSQSGHNTVSWYQQALGQGPQFIFQYYREEENGRGNFPPRFSGLQFPNYSSELNVNALELDDSALYLCASSQGQGRTEAFFGQGTRLTVV.

The CDR3 DNA reads TGTGCCAGCAGTTTTCGAGGGTTAGGGGCCAACGTCCTGACTTTC. It codes for CASSFRGLGANVLTF. The genes are TRBV27 and TRBJ2-6; a weak D match, TRBD2 (5 bases). The germline gives CDR1 MNHEY, CDR2 SMNVEV (reference sequence). This CDR3 contains 15 residues. V lost 3 bases, J lost 4 bases, and 10 bases lay in between.

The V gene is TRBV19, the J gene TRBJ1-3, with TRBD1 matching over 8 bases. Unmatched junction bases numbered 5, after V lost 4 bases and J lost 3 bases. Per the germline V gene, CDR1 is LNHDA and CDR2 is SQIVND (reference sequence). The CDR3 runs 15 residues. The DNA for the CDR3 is TGTGCCAGTAGTACGACAGGGGTTTTTGGAAACACCATATATTTT. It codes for CASSTTGVFGNTIYF.

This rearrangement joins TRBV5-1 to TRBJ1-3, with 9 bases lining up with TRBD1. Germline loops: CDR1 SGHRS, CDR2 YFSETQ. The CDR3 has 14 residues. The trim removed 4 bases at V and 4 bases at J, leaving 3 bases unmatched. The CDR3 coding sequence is TGCGCCAGCAGCCACAGGGGGCCGGGAAACACCATATATTTT. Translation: CASSHRGPGNTIYF.